This TCR beta chain emerged from a study of blood T cell repertoires in COVID-19. Study overall: In each case, the material was cDNA or gDNA derived from T cells, B-cell-depleted T cells, or PBMCs.

The method was immunoSEQ multiplex PCR; TCRdb's version includes in-frame clones alone and lacks a portion of them. In the table there are approximately 280,000 clones, 75% to 90% of which are singletons. The source is a woman aged 50 to 65 who had recovered from COVID-19. The specimen was PBMCs or T cells enriched from blood (not recorded which).

CDR3 sequence (DNA): TGTGCCAGCAGCGTCGGGGCTAGCGGAGTCCAAGAGACCCAGTACTTC. Translated: CASSVGASGVQETQYF. This chain links TRBV9 with TRBJ2-5; 7 bases agree with TRBD2. CDR1 and CDR2 (germline): SGDLS, YYNGEE. This CDR3 spans 16 amino acids. Trimming at V came to 2 bases and at J to 1 base, leaving 8 bases not matched to a gene.